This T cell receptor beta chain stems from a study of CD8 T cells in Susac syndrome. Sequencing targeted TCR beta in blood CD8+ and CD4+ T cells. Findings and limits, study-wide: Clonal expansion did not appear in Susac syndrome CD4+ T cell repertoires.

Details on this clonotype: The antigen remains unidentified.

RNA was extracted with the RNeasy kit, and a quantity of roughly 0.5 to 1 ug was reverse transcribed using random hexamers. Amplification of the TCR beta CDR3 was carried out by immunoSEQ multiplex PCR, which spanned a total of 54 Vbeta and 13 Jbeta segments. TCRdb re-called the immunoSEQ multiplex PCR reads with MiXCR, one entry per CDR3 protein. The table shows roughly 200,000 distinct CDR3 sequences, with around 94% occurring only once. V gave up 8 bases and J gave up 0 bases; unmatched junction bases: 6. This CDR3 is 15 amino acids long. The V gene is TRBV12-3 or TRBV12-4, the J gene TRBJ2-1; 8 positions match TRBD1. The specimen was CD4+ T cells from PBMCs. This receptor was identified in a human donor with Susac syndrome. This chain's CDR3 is CASGGTGGSYNEQFF. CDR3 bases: TGTGCCAGCGGGGGCACAGGGGGCTCCTACAATGAGCAGTTCTTC.